The 28 T cell receptor beta chains below all came from one sample that was sequenced in a study of blood T cell repertoires in COVID-19. Here immunoSEQ multiplex PCR was the method, and the copy in TCRdb shows in-frame clones only, minus some. Among about 210,000 clones, about four fifths were seen once, and the ten largest hold roughly 7.8%. Sequencing input: peripheral blood. The receptors here all came from a woman of 80 years or more with COVID-19, enrolled during active disease.

The V call is TRBV29-1, the J call TRBJ2-2; perhaps TRBD1 as D (6 bases). Germline V gene data show CDR1 as SQVTM and CDR2 as ANQGSEA. With 7 bases removed from V and 2 bases from J, the gap between germline ends came to 14 bases. This CDR3 contains 14 residues. In DNA form, the CDR3 reads TGCAGCGCCACTCTCGGGACAAACACCGGGGAGCTGTTTTTT. This codes for CSATLGTNTGELFF.

The chain couples TRBV7-3 to TRBJ2-1; tentative D call: TRBD2 (5 bases). Between the trimmed V and J ends, which lost 4 bases and 0 bases, there was a span of 10 bases. This CDR3 spans 15 amino acids. CDR1 SGHTA and CDR2 FQGTGA come from the germline V gene. Here the CDR3 reads CASSSEGSSYNEQFF. For the CDR3, the DNA is TGTGCCAGCAGCTCCGAAGGGAGCTCCTACAATGAGCAGTTCTTC.

The genes are TRBV2 and TRBJ2-2; 11 bases are a match to TRBD1. V was pared by 6 bases and J by 6 bases, with 6 bases of the junction left unmatched. Germline CDR1 reads SNHLY; CDR2 reads FYNNEI. The CDR3 is made up of 15 amino acids. CDR3 region: CASSRPGQGAGELFF. In DNA form, the CDR3 reads TGTGCCAGCAGCCGCCCGGGACAGGGGGCCGGGGAGCTGTTTTTT.

V and J are TRBV28 and TRBJ1-3; TRBD1 might be the D (6 bases). CDR3 size: 16 residues. The germline V gene has CDR1 MDHEN and CDR2 SYDVKM. Trimming stripped 5 bases from V and 0 bases from J, with 14 bases between. CDR3 sequence: CASSAPGHISGNTIYF. The CDR3 nucleotides are TGTGCCAGCAGTGCGCCGGGACACATCTCTGGAAACACCATATATTTT.

J is TRBJ1-4 and V is TRBV5-5; 7 bases are a match to TRBD1. The CDR3 covers 14 residues. Losses at the gene ends were 4 bases for V and 8 bases for J; bases not matched to a gene: 8. CDR1 is SGHKS and CDR2 is YYEKEE in the germline V gene (reference sequence). CDR3 in amino acids: CASSTGTDGEKLFF. CDR3 DNA: TGTGCCAGCAGCACCGGGACAGATGGAGAAAAACTGTTTTTT.

The rearrangement joins TRBV19 to TRBJ1-4; no reliable D call. The CDR3 has 15 amino acids. V lost 5 bases, J lost 10 bases, and 20 bases lay in between. The germline gives CDR1 LNHDA, CDR2 SQIVND (reference sequence). The CDR3 loop reads CASSATQITLGKLFF. CDR3 DNA sequence: TGTGCCAGTAGTGCTACACAGATCACCTTGGGAAAACTGTTTTTT.

This clone was seen a few times. The chain couples TRBV19 to TRBJ1-6; the D gene is possibly TRBD1 (5 bases). V lost 7 bases to trimming and J lost 8 bases, with 12 bases between them. CDR1 LNHDA and CDR2 SQIVND come from the germline V gene (reference sequence). This CDR3 is 13 amino acids long. DNA for the CDR3: TGTGCCAGTAAGGTCCAGGGTGATTCACCCCTCCACTTT. This encodes CASKVQGDSPLHF.

V and J are TRBV11-2 and TRBJ2-1, with a tentative D call TRBD2 (7 bases). CDR3 length equals 15 residues. The V end was cut by 5 bases, the J end by 6 bases, with 17 bases between. Germline V CDR1 and CDR2: SGHAT, FQNNGV. The CDR3 reads CASSPLKGGGNEQFF. The CDR3 DNA reads as TGTGCCAGCAGCCCCCTGAAGGGGGGGGGCAATGAGCAGTTCTTC.

This clone was seen a single time. The J gene is TRBJ1-2, the V gene TRBV7-3, with 10 bases aligning to TRBD1. Per the germline V gene, CDR1 is SGHTA and CDR2 is FQGTGA. J lost 6 bases, V lost 4 bases, and 5 bases had no gene match. The CDR3 spans 14 residues. CDR3: CASSSGQGLHGYTF. CDR3 in DNA: TGTGCCAGCAGCTCGGGACAGGGGCTGCATGGCTACACCTTC.

CDR3 residues: CASSPTSGGVYEQYF. CDR3 nucleotide sequence: TGTGCCAGCAGCCCAACTAGCGGGGGCGTCTACGAGCAGTACTTC. The chain has TRBV3-1 (or the pseudogene TRBV3-2) and TRBJ2-7; TRBD2 matches at 11 bases. J lost 3 bases, V lost 4 bases, and 5 bases had no gene match. The CDR3 covers 15 residues. Germline assignment: CDR1 LGHDT and CDR2 YNNKEL (reference sequence).

The J gene is TRBJ2-3, the V gene TRBV3-1 (or the pseudogene TRBV3-2); 10 bases are a match to TRBD2. Germline V gene data show CDR1 as LGHDT and CDR2 as YNNKEL (reference sequence). V dropped 1 base and J dropped 7; count of bases not matched to a gene: 8. The CDR3 covers 16 residues. The CDR3 region has the DNA TGTGCCAGCAGCCAAGCGGCAGCGGGGGGGTGGAATACGCAGTATTTT. This translates into CASSQAAAGGWNTQYF.

The V and J genes are TRBV6-2 or TRBV6-3 and TRBJ2-5; D is possibly TRBD2 (6 bases). From germline, CDR1 is MNHEY and CDR2 SVGEGT. CDR3 size: 15 residues. The germline V and J ends were trimmed by 5 bases and 1 base, with 14 bases remaining between them. The CDR3 region has the DNA TGTGCCAGCAGTCACCGTAGCGGACTCCAAGAGACCCAGTACTTC. Amino acid sequence: CASSHRSGLQETQYF.

This sequence joins TRBV7-2 and TRBJ2-5; TRBD2 aligns across 10 bases. V lost 1 base and J lost 0; bases outside the gene matches: 2. The germline V gene encodes CDR1 SGHTA and CDR2 FQGNSA. The CDR3 runs 16 residues. The DNA for the CDR3 is TGTGCCAGCAGCTTAGGAAGCGGGGGGGACCAAGAGACCCAGTACTTC. Encoded protein: CASSLGSGGDQETQYF. Based on the CDR3 plus reference TRBV7-2 and TRBJ2-5, the full variable domain is GAGVSQSPSNKVTEKGKDVELRCDPISGHTALYWYRQSLGQGLEFLIYFQGNSAPDKSGLPSDRFSAERTGGSVSTLTIQRTQQEDSAVYLCASSLGSGGDQETQYFGPGTRLLVL.

The chain is built from TRBV28 and TRBJ1-6; D is uncertain. Germline V gene lookup returns CDR1 MDHEN and CDR2 SYDVKM. Trimming took off 6 bases at V and 5 bases at J, with 14 bases between the two ends. The CDR3 contains 15 residues. The CDR3 spells CASSPPGFNNSPLHF. The CDR3 DNA is TGTGCCAGCAGCCCCCCCGGGTTTAATAATTCACCCCTCCACTTT.

J is TRBJ2-7 and V is TRBV30, with 13 nucleotides matching TRBD2. The V gene's germline CDR1 is GTSNPN and CDR2 SVGIG (reference sequence). Trimming cost V 2 bases and J 6 bases; bases outside gene matches: 13. The CDR3 extends over 17 amino acids. This CDR3 reads CAWSPGLAGEGTREQYF. For the CDR3, the DNA is TGTGCCTGGAGTCCTGGACTAGCGGGAGAGGGGACTCGCGAGCAGTACTTC.

The chain joins TRBV3-1 (or the pseudogene TRBV3-2) to TRBJ1-4, with D perhaps matching TRBD1 (5 bases). V was pared by 2 bases and J by 2 bases, with 18 bases between. In germline, CDR1 is LGHDT, CDR2 YNNKEL (reference sequence). This CDR3 is built from 18 residues. CDR3: CASSQRVGGVWTNEKLFF. In DNA form, the CDR3 reads TGTGCCAGCAGCCAACGAGTCGGGGGAGTGTGGACTAATGAAAAACTGTTTTTT.

J is TRBJ1-1 and V is TRBV6-1; tentatively, D is TRBD1 (5 bases). Germline V gene lookup returns CDR1 MNHNS and CDR2 SASEGT. The V gene lost 2 bases and the J gene lost 1 base, with 8 bases spanning the gap. This CDR3 is built from 14 residues. Here the CDR3 DNA reads TGTGCCAGCAGTGAATGGAGGGGGAACACTGAAGCTTTCTTT. It yields the protein CASSEWRGNTEAFF.

The V gene is TRBV7-2, the J gene TRBJ2-7; no clear D gene. Germline V gene data show CDR1 as SGHTA and CDR2 as FQGNSA. The length of the CDR3 is 15 residues. V was pared by 6 bases and J by 0 bases, with 15 bases between. This CDR3 reads CASSIGPTSSYEQYF. In DNA, the CDR3 is TGTGCCAGCAGTATTGGTCCCACGAGCTCCTACGAGCAGTACTTC. The full variable domain, its missing parts supplied by reference TRBV7-2 and TRBJ2-7, is GAGVSQSPSNKVTEKGKDVELRCDPISGHTALYWYRQSLGQGLEFLIYFQGNSAPDKSGLPSDRFSAERTGGSVSTLTIQRTQQEDSAVYLCASSIGPTSSYEQYFGPGTRLTVT.

The chain employs TRBV5-1 and TRBJ1-3; 8 nucleotides agree with TRBD1. Germline trimming cut 4 bases from V and 4 bases from J; bases unmatched to any gene: 4. The CDR3 covers 14 residues. Germline CDR1 and CDR2: SGHRS and YFSETQ. CDR3 region: CASSQGTGGNTIYF. The CDR3 bases are TGCGCCAGCAGCCAGGGGACAGGAGGAAACACCATATATTTT.

The chain combines TRBV28 with TRBJ2-5; 10 nucleotides line up with TRBD2. Germline CDR1 MDHEN, CDR2 SYDVKM. The CDR3 runs to 15 residues. V lost 6 bases, J lost 4 bases, and 8 bases stayed unmatched. The CDR3 DNA reads TGTGCCAGCAGCCGCCCTAGCGGGGGCGTAGAGACCCAGTACTTC. Encoded protein: CASSRPSGGVETQYF.

The chain combines TRBV2 with TRBJ1-2, with 8 bases that match TRBD1. V trimming: 1 base; J trimming: 1 base; junction bases outside the gene matches: 2. CDR3 size: 15 residues. The V gene's germline CDR1 is SNHLY and CDR2 FYNNEI. The CDR3 DNA follows: TGTGCCAGCAGTGAAGACAGGGGGTATAACTATGGCTACACCTTC. It yields the protein CASSEDRGYNYGYTF.

The chain recombines TRBV23-1 with TRBJ1-4; unclear D gene. TRBV23-1 is noted as an ORF with a role that remains uncertain. This CDR3 has 17 residues. The germline V and J ends were trimmed by 2 bases and 4 bases, with 17 bases remaining between them. The CDR3 is CASSQRRTGEDNEKLFF. In DNA form, the CDR3 reads TGCGCCAGCAGTCAACGCCGAACCGGAGAAGATAATGAAAAACTGTTTTTT.

V is TRBV12-5 and J is TRBJ2-5; the match to TRBD2 covers 8 bases. Germline V gives CDR1 LGHNT, CDR2 FRNRAP. V dropped 1 base and J dropped 4; count of bases not matched to a gene: 2. This CDR3 has 14 amino acids. The DNA for the CDR3 is TGTGCTAGTGGTTTGGGGCTAGCGGGAGAGACCCAGTACTTC. Translating gives CASGLGLAGETQYF.

This chain links TRBV5-1 with TRBJ2-5; D might be TRBD2 (6 bases). V lost 6 bases and J 5 bases, leaving 17 bases between the germline ends. Germline V gene data show CDR1 as SGHRS and CDR2 as YFSETQ. The CDR3 runs to 14 residues. CDR3 nucleotide sequence: TGCGCCAGCACTGGTCGGGGGTTGGGGGAGACCCAGTACTTC. Its protein is CASTGRGLGETQYF.

The rearrangement uses TRBV6-1 and TRBJ2-3; 9 bases fit TRBD2. CDR1 and CDR2 from the germline V gene are MNHNS and SASEGT. This CDR3 region has 16 residues. V gave up 4 bases and J gave up 0 bases; unmatched junction bases: 5. CDR3 in amino acids: CASSGLAGTSTDTQYF. DNA of the CDR3: TGTGCCAGCAGTGGCCTAGCGGGGACTAGCACAGATACGCAGTATTTT.

The chain recombines TRBV10-3 with TRBJ1-5; 8 nucleotides align to TRBD1. From germline, CDR1 is ENHRY and CDR2 SYGVKD. The CDR3 extends over 15 amino acids. V was clipped by 10 bases and J by 2 bases; unmatched bases: 10. CDR3 nucleotide sequence: TGTGCCACCACCCCGGACAGGGAGGGCAATCAGCCCCAGCATTTT. Residues: CATTPDREGNQPQHF.

This rearrangement joins TRBV6-1 to TRBJ1-2; 8 bases fit TRBD1. Per the germline V gene, CDR1 is MNHNS and CDR2 is SASEGT. Trimming took 2 bases from V and 8 from J; bases not matched to a gene: 19. This CDR3 spans 18 amino acids. The CDR3 DNA sequence: TGTGCCAGCAGTGAAAGTGGTCTGGCAGGGGGCGGCTTCGGAGGCTACACCTTC. Protein: CASSESGLAGGGFGGYTF.

This chain joins TRBV3-1 (or the pseudogene TRBV3-2) and TRBJ1-2; D ambiguous. The CDR3 runs to 15 residues. Trimming stripped 3 bases from V and 4 bases from J, with 15 bases between. Per the germline V gene, CDR1 is LGHDT and CDR2 is YNNKEL (reference sequence). The CDR3 bases are TGTGCCAGCAGCCAGCAAGCCGATGGGCCCTATGGCTACACCTTC. This translates into CASSQQADGPYGYTF.